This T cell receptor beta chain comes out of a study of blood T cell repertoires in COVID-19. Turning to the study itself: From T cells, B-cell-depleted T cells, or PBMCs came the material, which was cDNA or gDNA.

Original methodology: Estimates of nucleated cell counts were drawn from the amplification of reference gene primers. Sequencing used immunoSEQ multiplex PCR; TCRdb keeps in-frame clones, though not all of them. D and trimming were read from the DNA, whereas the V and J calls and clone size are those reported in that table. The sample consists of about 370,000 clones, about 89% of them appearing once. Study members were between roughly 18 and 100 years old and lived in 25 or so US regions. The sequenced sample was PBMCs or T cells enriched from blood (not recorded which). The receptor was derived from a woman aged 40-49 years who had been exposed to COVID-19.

The CDR3: CASRSHRQGARTDTGELFF. Here the CDR3 DNA reads TGTGCCAGCAGGTCCCATCGACAGGGGGCTAGGACGGACACCGGGGAGCTGTTTTTT. The V call is TRBV19, the J call TRBJ2-2; the match to TRBD1 covers 10 bases. Germline-derived CDR1 and CDR2 are LNHDA and SQIVND (reference sequence). V shed 9 bases and J 3 bases; nucleotides not matched to a gene: 19. This CDR3 spans 19 amino acids.